The subject of this entry is one T cell receptor beta chain. The second PCR ran about 6 to 11 cycles with a sample-barcoded 5' primer and J-beta primers. TCRdb independently ran MiXCR on the 5' RACE reads; one entry per CDR3 protein. Among about a million distinct CDR3 sequences listed, just over 50% were seen once. The source of the sample is a study of blood T cells in healthy people across ages. CDR1 is SGHTA, CDR2 FQGNSA, per germline. The length of the CDR3 is 15 residues. This TCR came from a woman aged 60 to 75 in good health. The sample taken for sequencing was blood. This sequence joins TRBV7-2 and TRBJ2-5, with 12 bases aligning to TRBD2. The DNA end is a closer match to TRBJ2-7, so the J assignment may be wrong. The CDR3 region is CASQFGASGRDEQYF. The CDR3 DNA sequence: TGTGCCAGCCAATTTGGGGCTAGCGGGAGGGACGAGCAGTACTTC.